This T cell receptor beta chain was found in a study of OX40 agonist ivuxolimab in advanced cancers. Study conclusions and caveats: It was also the case that some nonresponders had low normalized T-cell clonal expansion. Circulating CD4+ and CD8+ T cells showed clonal expansion by week 6 at 0.1 to 3.0 mg/kg.

As to this clone: Its antigen is not known.

Libraries were prepared by immunoSEQ multiplex PCR; TCRdb keeps only in-frame clonotypes and omits some of them. Among 50,000 to 70,000 clones, roughly 84% were seen once, and the ten largest hold around 0.65%. The source material was CD4+ or CD8+ T cells sorted from blood, sampled in a trial of the OX40 agonist ivuxolimab. This receptor was identified in an adult with an advanced solid tumor such as melanoma, head and neck, liver or kidney cancer.

CDR3 residues: CAISEGMWGSQPQHF. As DNA, the CDR3 is TGTGCCATCAGTGAGGGGATGTGGGGCAGTCAGCCCCAGCATTTT. The gene calls are TRBV10-3 and TRBJ1-5; D possibly corresponds to TRBD1 (5 bases). CDR3 size: 15 residues. Trimming shortened V by 2 bases and J by 6 bases, and 14 bases separated the two germline ends. Per the germline V gene, CDR1 is ENHRY and CDR2 is SYGVKD.